Sequencing of this TCR beta chain was carried out in a study of HIV-infected patients and healthy controls. The V gene lost 3 bases and the J gene lost 9 bases, with 15 bases spanning the gap. The CDR3 is made up of 14 amino acids. The repertoire came from unfractionated whole blood and reflected all unsorted peripheral T cells. Alpha and beta constant-region primers primed reverse transcription of 400 to 650 ng RNA. Each of the alpha and beta chains got its own library through chain-specific third strand synthesis with indices. TCRdb reprocessed the 5' RACE reads via MiXCR and lists one record per CDR3 protein. The repertoire holds 15,000 to 20,000 distinct CDR3 sequences, about 8.9% seen once, with roughly 2.6% in the top ten. The sample holds many counts of this clonotype.

The chain employs TRBV12-3 or TRBV12-4 and TRBJ2-1, with D maybe TRBD1 (5 bases). What was sequenced was blood. This receptor was taken from an adult in good health. CDR3 in DNA: TGTGCCAGCAGTTTTAATCCCGGCAGGGCTGAGCAGTTCTTC. It is translated as CASSFNPGRAEQFF.